This T cell receptor beta chain was observed in a study of T-cell memory formation after mild COVID-19. Study-wide points: Several responding clones turned up in pre-infection memory, indicating that cross-reactive memory may have taken part. Contracting CD4+ clones were located mainly in CM and EM, and CD8+ clones in EMRA.

TCRdb analysed the 5' RACE reads with MiXCR anew, one entry per CDR3 protein. Here the sample spans 150,000 or so distinct CDR3 sequences, roughly 12% being singletons. On this clonotype itself: Its antigen remains unidentified.

The sequence was obtained from a man younger than 30 who had mild COVID-19 (a few samples of this study predate the infection). Cell type and time point are not known. The sequencing input was PBMCs or a T cell subset sorted from them (not recorded which).

The CDR3 bases are TGTGCCAGCAGTTATAGGCCCCAGCCGGGGGCCAACGTCCTGACTTTC. It codes for CASSYRPQPGANVLTF. The chain carries TRBV6-2 or TRBV6-3 and TRBJ2-6; no clear D. The length of the CDR3 is 16 residues. Trimming cost V 3 bases and J 4 bases, with 13 bases left between them. Germline V gives CDR1 MNHEY, CDR2 SVGEGT.